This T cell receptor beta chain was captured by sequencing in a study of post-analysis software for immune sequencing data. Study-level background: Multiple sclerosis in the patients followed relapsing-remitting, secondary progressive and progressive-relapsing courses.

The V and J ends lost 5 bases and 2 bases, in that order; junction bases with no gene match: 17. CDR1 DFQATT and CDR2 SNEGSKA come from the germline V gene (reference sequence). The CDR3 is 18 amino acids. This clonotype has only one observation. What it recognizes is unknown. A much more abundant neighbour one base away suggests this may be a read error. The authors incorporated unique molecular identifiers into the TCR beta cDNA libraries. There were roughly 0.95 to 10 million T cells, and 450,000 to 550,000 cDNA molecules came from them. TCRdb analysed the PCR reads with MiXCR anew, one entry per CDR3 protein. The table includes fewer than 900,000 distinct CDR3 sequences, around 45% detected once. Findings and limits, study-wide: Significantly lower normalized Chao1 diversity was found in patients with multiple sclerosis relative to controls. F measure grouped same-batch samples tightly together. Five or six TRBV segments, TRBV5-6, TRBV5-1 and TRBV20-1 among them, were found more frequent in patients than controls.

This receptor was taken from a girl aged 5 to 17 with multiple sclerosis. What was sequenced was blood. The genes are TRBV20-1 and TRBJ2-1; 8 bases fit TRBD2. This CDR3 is CSAVAGGGRLATYNEQFF. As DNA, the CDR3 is TGCAGTGCTGTCGCGGGGGGCGGGAGGTTGGCGACCTACAATGAGCAGTTCTTC.